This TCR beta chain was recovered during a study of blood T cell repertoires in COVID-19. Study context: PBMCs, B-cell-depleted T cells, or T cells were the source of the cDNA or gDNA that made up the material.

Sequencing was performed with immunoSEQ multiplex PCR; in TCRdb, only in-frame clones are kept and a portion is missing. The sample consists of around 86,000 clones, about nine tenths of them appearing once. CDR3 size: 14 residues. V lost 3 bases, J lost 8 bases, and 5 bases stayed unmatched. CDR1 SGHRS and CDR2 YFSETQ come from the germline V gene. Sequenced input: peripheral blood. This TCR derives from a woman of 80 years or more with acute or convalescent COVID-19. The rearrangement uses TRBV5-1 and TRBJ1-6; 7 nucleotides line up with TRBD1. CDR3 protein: CASSYRGEDSPLHF. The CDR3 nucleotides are TGCGCCAGCAGCTACAGGGGAGAGGATTCACCCCTCCACTTT.